This record covers a single TCR beta chain. The target antigen is unknown. This specimen belongs to a study of Ad26.COV2.S vaccination and SARS-CoV-2 variants. Broader study findings: The analyses of TCR breadth and depth may have understated the size of total T cell responses.

CDR3 size: 14 residues. Germline V gene lookup returns CDR1 SGDLS and CDR2 YYNGEE. V was trimmed by 0 bases and J by 3 bases, leaving 6 bases between them. Treatment: about 20 received Ad26.COV2.S at low or high dose, single or two shots; roughly five received placebo; per-sample allocation not given. Sampling was done on day 63 after the first vaccine or placebo injection. The data were produced by immunoSEQ multiplex PCR, yet TCRdb's version contains in-frame clones alone and is incomplete. The sample comprises roughly 500,000 clones, about 83% of which are singletons, and roughly 13% rests with the top ten.

This TCR was sampled from a person aged 18-65 years who received the Ad26.COV2.S COVID-19 vaccine or a placebo. The chain is built from TRBV9 and TRBJ1-4; D unresolved. The material was peripheral blood, obtained in a trial of Ad26.COV2.S vaccine versus placebo. The CDR3 spells CASSVASANEKLFF. The DNA for the CDR3 is TGTGCCAGCAGCGTAGCATCGGCTAATGAAAAACTGTTTTTT. The variable domain in full, completed from reference TRBV9 and TRBJ1-4, reads DSGVTQTPKHLITATGQRVTLRCSPRSGDLSVYWYQQSLDQGLQFLIQYYNGEERAKGNILERFSAQQFPDLHSELNLSSLELGDSALYFCASSVASANEKLFFGSGTQLSVL.